The clone carrying this T cell receptor beta chain was detected ten times or more. Its antigen is still unknown. The source of the sample is a study of CD8 T cells in ankylosing spondylitis. V gave up 6 bases and J gave up 2 bases, with 13 bases separating them. The CDR3 has 14 residues. With molecular barcodes, quantitative 5'-RACE was used to make the TCR beta libraries. TCRdb ran MiXCR on the 5' RACE reads and lists one entry per CDR3 protein. The sample gives over 700,000 distinct CDR3 sequences, over 15% of which show up once; under 20% is in the top ten. Overall study findings and caveats: A TCR beta motif of eight highly homologous variants appeared characteristic of ankylosing spondylitis blood. In synovial fluid and blood from reactive arthritis, some motif variants were previously reported. The authors reported significant enrichment of disease-linked clones in matched ankylosing spondylitis synovial fluid. Disease-linked clones were found to be CD8+ and relatively rare in peripheral blood.

The sample consisted of blood, either unsorted or a sorted T cell fraction (not recorded which). The TCR was taken from a male donor with ankylosing spondylitis. The genes are TRBV12-3 or TRBV12-4 and TRBJ1-1; D perhaps matches TRBD1 (6 bases). CDR3 residues: CASRRWDINTEAFF. The CDR3 DNA follows: TGTGCCAGCAGACGATGGGACATCAACACTGAAGCTTTCTTT.